Included here is one T cell receptor (beta chain) sequence, with context. These data come from a study of blood T cell repertoires in COVID-19. As for the study in general: Whether acute or convalescent, the COVID-19 samples came from the United States, Italy and Spain. PBMCs, B-cell-depleted T cells, or T cells were the source of the cDNA or gDNA that made up the material.

Some clones are missing from TCRdb's copy, which holds only in-frame ones; the method was immunoSEQ multiplex PCR. The sample contains about 140,000 clones, roughly 84% of which appear only once. The V gene end was trimmed by 3 bases and the J gene end by 7 bases; junction bases not matched to a gene: 3. CDR3 length equals 13 residues. The sequence was obtained from a human donor in a cohort sampled during active COVID-19. The chain joins TRBV12-3 or TRBV12-4 to TRBJ2-3, with TRBD2 identical over 8 bases. The sequenced sample was peripheral blood. For the CDR3, the DNA is TGTGCCAGCAGTTTCGGGGGGGCATATACGCAGTATTTT. This translates into CASSFGGAYTQYF.